This TCR beta chain was recorded in a study of OX40 agonist ivuxolimab in advanced cancers. About the research overall: The group had a mean age of 60 years, ranged from about 23 to 85, and was 82.7% male. Earlier anti-PD-1, anti-PD-L1 or anti-CTLA-4 therapy was permitted; roughly 37% had received some.

Blood samples were obtained at baseline, cycle 4 day 1, and cycle 7 day 1. Generated by immunoSEQ multiplex PCR, the TCRdb table keeps only in-frame clones and is missing some. The repertoire has about 40,000 clones, 86% of them found once; the top ten carry less than 15%. As concerns this clone: Its target is not known.

Whole-study findings and limits: Both blood CD4+ and CD8+ T cells showed clonal growth by week 6 at 0.1 to 3.0 mg/kg.

The V and J ends lost 7 bases and 2 bases respectively, with 23 bases between them. There are 17 residues in the CDR3. Germline V gives CDR1 SEHNR, CDR2 FQNEAQ (reference sequence). The V and J genes are TRBV7-9 and TRBJ1-2; D gene ambiguous. This sample comprised CD4+ or CD8+ T cells sorted from blood, obtained in a trial of the OX40 agonist ivuxolimab. This receptor was taken from an adult with an advanced solid tumor such as melanoma, head and neck, liver or kidney cancer. The CDR3 loop reads CASTNGAEEVLNYGYTF. CDR3 nucleotides: TGTGCCAGCACTAATGGAGCGGAAGAAGTACTGAACTATGGCTACACCTTC.